One and the same sample provided the 31 T cell receptor beta chains below, sequenced in a study of cytomegalovirus exposure and HLA in healthy donors. Repertoires were generated with immunoSEQ multiplex PCR, while TCRdb's copy carries only in-frame clones and drops some. The table has roughly 98,000 clones, about 88% seen once; the top ten hold around 6%. What was sequenced was PBMCs. The source of these receptors is a man younger than 30 in good health and CMV-seropositive.

This chain joins TRBV11-2 and TRBJ2-2; no reliable D call. The CDR3 loop spans 14 amino acids. The V end was cut by 0 bases, the J end by 5 bases, with 7 bases between. Germline-derived CDR1 and CDR2 are SGHAT and FQNNGV. CDR3 nucleotide sequence: TGTGCCAGCAGCTTAGATCTGACTACCGGGGAGCTGTTTTTT. This gives the protein CASSLDLTTGELFF.

Regarding this clone: The germline gene is not matched at one end of the junction; a read error may be the cause. The chain employs TRBV2 and TRBJ1-1; tentatively, D is TRBD1 (6 bases). The CDR3 sequence is 14 residues long. CDR1 SNHLY and CDR2 FYNNEI come from the germline V gene. The CDR3 loop reads CASTGGGVNSEAFF. In DNA, the CDR3 is TGTGCCAGCACGGGGGGCGGGGTGAACTCTGAAGCTTTCTTT. The complete variable domain, with remaining parts taken from reference TRBV2 and TRBJ1-1, reads EPEVTQTPSHQVTQMGQEVILRCVPISNHLYFYWYRQILGQKVEFLVSFYNNEISEKSEIFDDQFSVERPDGSNFTLKIRSTKLEDSAMYFCASTGGGVNSEAFFGQGTRLTVV.

The chain uses TRBV18 and TRBJ2-1; no clear D gene. Germline V gene data show CDR1 as KGHSH and CDR2 as LQKENI. CDR3 length equals 13 residues. Trimming took 1 base from V and 5 from J, leaving 6 bases between them. CDR3 sequence (DNA): TGTGCCAGCTCACCACTAACGGACAATGAGCAGTTCTTC. It translates to CASSPLTDNEQFF.

The count of this clone is one. The chain carries TRBV29-1 and TRBJ2-1; D ambiguous. The CDR3 sequence is 12 residues long. V was trimmed by 3 bases and J by 9 bases, leaving 12 bases between them. Per the germline V gene, CDR1 is SQVTM and CDR2 is ANQGSEA. The CDR3 DNA sequence: TGCAGCGTTGAGTCATTAGAACTTGAGCAGTTCTTC. This codes for CSVESLELEQFF.

The V call is TRBV6-5, the J call TRBJ1-4; no clear D gene. V shed 2 bases and J shed 3 bases, with 10 bases lying between them. The CDR3 is 15 amino acids. Germline lookup yields CDR1 MNHEY and CDR2 SVGAGI. In DNA, the CDR3 is TGTGCCAGCAGTTACATATCATCGGCTAATGAAAAACTGTTTTTT. Amino acids: CASSYISSANEKLFF.

The chain carries TRBV19 and TRBJ1-2; TRBD1 matches 9 bases. This CDR3 has 14 amino acids. The V gene's germline CDR1 is LNHDA and CDR2 SQIVND (reference sequence). Germline trimming cut 7 bases from V and 2 bases from J; bases unmatched to any gene: 5. CDR3: CASTPGQGNYGYTF. In DNA, the CDR3 is TGTGCCAGTACCCCGGGACAGGGAAACTATGGCTACACCTTC.

J is TRBJ2-7 and V is TRBV4-1; D uncertain. There are 15 residues in the CDR3. The germline V and J ends were trimmed by 1 base and 0 bases, with 10 bases remaining between them. The germline V gene encodes CDR1 MGHRA and CDR2 YSYEKL. In DNA form, the CDR3 reads TGCGCCAGCAGCCAAGCGGTCCACAGCTCCTACGAGCAGTACTTC. Translation gives CASSQAVHSSYEQYF.

The chain uses TRBV6-5 and TRBJ1-1, with a weak D call TRBD1 (5 bases). The germline V and J ends were trimmed by 7 bases and 4 bases, with 13 bases remaining between them. Per the germline V gene, CDR1 is MNHEY and CDR2 is SVGAGI. The CDR3 consists of 13 residues. The CDR3 nucleotides are TGTGCCAGCAAGTTTTCCGGGGGCACTGAAGCTTTCTTT. Its protein product is CASKFSGGTEAFF.

The chain couples TRBV13 to TRBJ2-3; 11 bases line up with TRBD2. The germline gives CDR1 PRHDT, CDR2 FYEKMQ (reference sequence). Trimming took 3 bases from V and 2 from J; bases not matched to a gene: 4. The CDR3 is made up of 16 amino acids. The CDR3 here is CASSLRLAGNTDTQYF. CDR3 DNA sequence: TGTGCCAGCAGCTTGAGACTAGCGGGGAACACAGATACGCAGTATTTT.

With respect to this clone: Within the sample, other DNA sequences also encode this same CDR3. The chain joins TRBV11-2 to TRBJ2-7, with TRBD1 matching over 10 bases. V trimming: 5 bases; J trimming: 4 bases; junction bases outside the gene matches: 5. Germline CDR1 is SGHAT and CDR2 is FQNNGV. The CDR3 is made up of 14 amino acids. For the CDR3, the DNA is TGTGCCAGCAGCCCGGGGACAGGGGCGTACGAGCAGTACTTC. It translates to CASSPGTGAYEQYF.

V is TRBV27 and J is TRBJ1-4, with 8 bases identical to TRBD1. CDR1 is MNHEY and CDR2 is SMNVEV in the germline V gene (reference sequence). J gave up 3 bases and V 5 bases, and 8 bases lay outside the gene matches. The CDR3 is made up of 16 amino acids. CDR3 bases: TGTGCCAGCAGTGAAACAAGGACAGGGCCTAATGAAAAACTGTTTTTT. It codes for CASSETRTGPNEKLFF.

The chain is built from TRBV19 and TRBJ2-5; D is undetermined. Germline V gives CDR1 LNHDA, CDR2 SQIVND (reference sequence). With 0 bases removed from V and 4 bases from J, the gap between germline ends came to 21 bases. CDR3 length: 18 amino acids. As DNA, the CDR3 is TGTGCCAGTAGTATAGATCGTGGTCGGTTCCGAGGTGGAGAGACCCAGTACTTC. This sequence encodes CASSIDRGRFRGGETQYF.

This clone has just a few counts. This same CDR3 is encoded by further DNA sequences in the sample. The rearrangement uses TRBV19 and TRBJ1-5; the match to TRBD1 covers 11 bases. V lost 3 bases, J lost 5 bases, and 3 bases stayed unmatched. The CDR3 sequence is 15 residues long. Germline V gives CDR1 LNHDA, CDR2 SQIVND (reference sequence). CDR3 in amino acids: CASSIGQGAYQPQHF. CDR3 sequence (DNA): TGTGCCAGTAGTATTGGACAGGGGGCATATCAGCCCCAGCATTTT.

The rearrangement joins TRBV4-1 to TRBJ2-7; perhaps TRBD1 as D (5 bases). Trimming shortened V by 4 bases and J by 6 bases, and 13 bases separated the two germline ends. This CDR3 has 13 residues. CDR1 is MGHRA, CDR2 YSYEKL, per germline. In nucleotides, the CDR3 is TGCGCCAGCAGCCCATACCAGGGTAGCGAGCAGTACTTC. This codes for CASSPYQGSEQYF.

The genes are TRBV2 and TRBJ2-2, with TRBD2 identical over 11 bases. The junction had 11 bases not matched to a gene; V was cut back by 6 bases and J by 8 bases. Per germline, CDR1 SNHLY and CDR2 FYNNEI. This CDR3 region has 16 residues. The CDR3 DNA follows: TGTGCCAGCAGCTTACTAGCGGGAGTAATTAATGGGGAGCTGTTTTTT. It specifies CASSLLAGVINGELFF.

The chain joins TRBV6-4 to TRBJ2-7, with D perhaps TRBD2 (5 bases). Trimming cost V 8 bases and J 4 bases, with 9 bases left between them. From germline, CDR1 is MRHNA and CDR2 SNTAGT. The CDR3 length is 11 residues. CDR3 in DNA: TGTGCCAGCCCCCGGAGGTACGAGCAGTACTTC. It translates to CASPRRYEQYF.

The V call is TRBV27, the J call TRBJ1-1, with unresolved D. The CDR3 length is 13 residues. The germline V gene has CDR1 MNHEY and CDR2 SMNVEV (reference sequence). Trimming removed 3 bases from V and 2 bases from J, with 7 bases in between. CDR3 coding DNA: TGTGCCAGCAGTTTTGTCGTAAACACTGAAGCTTTCTTT. Its protein is CASSFVVNTEAFF.

The chain employs TRBV7-9 and TRBJ2-2; D is perhaps TRBD2 (5 bases). This CDR3 comprises 17 residues. The germline V gene encodes CDR1 SEHNR and CDR2 FQNEAQ (reference sequence). V was trimmed by 4 bases and J by 5 bases, leaving 20 bases between them. CDR3: CASSYDPSRVLTGELFF. The DNA for the CDR3 is TGTGCCAGCAGCTACGACCCTAGCCGGGTCCTAACCGGGGAGCTGTTTTTT.

The chain is built from TRBV6-1 and TRBJ2-7; 7 positions match TRBD1. V gave up 5 bases and J gave up 4 bases; unmatched junction bases: 8. Germline V gene sequence: CDR1 MNHNS, CDR2 SASEGT. The length of the CDR3 is 14 residues. The CDR3 sequence: CASSTKGGVYEQYF. Written as DNA, the CDR3 is TGTGCCAGCAGTACGAAAGGGGGCGTATACGAGCAGTACTTC.

The rearrangement links TRBV19 to TRBJ1-3, with D maybe TRBD1 (6 bases). Between the trimmed V and J ends, which lost 6 bases and 2 bases, there was a span of 8 bases. The germline gives CDR1 LNHDA, CDR2 SQIVND (reference sequence). The CDR3 spans 13 residues. CDR3 loop: CASRSGAGNTIYF. CDR3 DNA sequence: TGTGCCAGTAGGTCAGGGGCTGGAAACACCATATATTTT.

In nucleotides, the CDR3 is TGTGCCAGCAGCCCCACTACCCCATACGAGCAGTACTTC. Amino acids: CASSPTTPYEQYF. The chain is built from TRBV7-2 and TRBJ2-7; no reliable D call. With 5 bases removed from V and 4 bases from J, the gap between germline ends came to 12 bases. CDR1 is SGHTA, CDR2 FQGNSA, per germline. The CDR3 is made up of 13 amino acids.

The gene calls are TRBV6-1 and TRBJ1-4; possibly TRBD1 for D (5 bases). Trimming removed 2 bases at V and 8 bases at J, with 21 bases between. There are 17 residues in the CDR3. CDR1 is MNHNS, CDR2 SASEGT, per germline. The CDR3 sequence: CASSEPGGGASREKLFF. The CDR3 DNA sequence: TGTGCCAGCAGTGAACCCGGGGGAGGCGCATCGAGGGAAAAACTGTTTTTT.

This clone was observed a handful of times. The chain recombines TRBV5-1 with TRBJ1-2, with D possibly matching TRBD1 (5 bases). There are 14 residues in the CDR3. Trimming took 2 bases from V and 2 from J, leaving 10 bases between them. The V gene's germline CDR1 is SGHRS and CDR2 YFSETQ. The CDR3 protein is CASSFRTPNYGYTF. DNA for the CDR3: TGCGCCAGCAGCTTTAGGACACCCAACTATGGCTACACCTTC.

V gene TRBV23-1 combines with J gene TRBJ2-6; D may be TRBD1 (5 bases). TRBV23-1 is placed among ORFs of uncertain function. V was trimmed by 7 bases and J by 1 base, leaving 8 bases between them. This CDR3 has 14 residues. In DNA form, the CDR3 reads TGCGCCAGCAAGGGGCCTTCTGGGGCCAACGTCCTGACTTTC. It yields the protein CASKGPSGANVLTF.

The chain combines TRBV7-3 with TRBJ1-1, with D hard to call. The ends were cut back, 1 base at V and 1 base at J, with 4 bases in the middle. CDR1 SGHTA and CDR2 FQGTGA come from the germline V gene. This CDR3 spans 13 amino acids. The CDR3 DNA sequence: TGTGCCAGCAGCTTAAGCGGGAACACTGAAGCTTTCTTT. Its protein product is CASSLSGNTEAFF. The variable domain in full, completed from reference TRBV7-3 and TRBJ1-1, reads GAGVSQTPSNKVTEKGKYVELRCDPISGHTALYWYRQSLGQGPEFLIYFQGTGAADDSGLPNDRFFAVRPEGSVSTLKIQRTERGDSAVYLCASSLSGNTEAFFGQGTRLTVV.

The chain has TRBV14 and TRBJ2-5, with 8 bases fitting TRBD2. The V gene end was trimmed by 2 bases and the J gene end by 4 bases; junction bases not matched to a gene: 9. Germline loops: CDR1 SGHDN, CDR2 FVKESK. This CDR3 is built from 16 residues. In DNA, the CDR3 is TGTGCCAGCAGCCAACCCGGAGGTAGCGGGGCAGAGACCCAGTACTTC. Translation: CASSQPGGSGAETQYF.

This clone was seen a handful of times. CDR3 nucleotide sequence: TGTGCCAGCAGGCCTAGGAGCTCCTACGAGCAGTACTTC. This encodes CASRPRSSYEQYF. The gene calls are TRBV28 and TRBJ2-7; D unclear. Trimming left V 6 bases short and J 0 bases short, with 9 bases between. This CDR3 has 13 residues. Germline assignment: CDR1 MDHEN and CDR2 SYDVKM.

This chain joins TRBV27 and TRBJ2-5; TRBD1 agrees at 7 bases. CDR3 length: 14 amino acids. CDR1 MNHEY and CDR2 SMNVEV come from the germline V gene (reference sequence). Losses at the gene ends were 11 bases for V and 0 bases for J; bases not matched to a gene: 9. The chain's CDR3 is CASKPDRNQETQYF. The CDR3 region has the DNA TGTGCCTCCAAACCGGACAGGAACCAAGAGACCCAGTACTTC.

This clone was picked up a small number of times. The chain couples TRBV6-1 to TRBJ1-2; TRBD1 aligns across 10 bases. The CDR3 is made up of 13 amino acids. The junction had 0 bases not matched to a gene; V was cut back by 3 bases and J by 5 bases. Per germline, CDR1 MNHNS and CDR2 SASEGT. The CDR3: CASSEGQGYGYTF. Here the CDR3 DNA reads TGTGCCAGCAGTGAGGGACAGGGGTATGGCTACACCTTC.

This clone has only one observation. This chain uses TRBV7-9 with TRBJ1-4; D is unclear. Trimming took off 3 bases at V and 8 bases at J, with 7 bases between the two ends. CDR3 size: 12 residues. Germline CDR1 and CDR2: SEHNR and FQNEAQ (reference sequence). The CDR3 bases are TGTGCCAGCAGCTTGTCGCGGGAAAAACTGTTTTTT. This translates into CASSLSREKLFF. Full variable domain (missing parts from reference TRBV7-9 and TRBJ1-4): DTGVSQNPRHKITKRGQNVTFRCDPISEHNRLYWYRQTLGQGPEFLTYFQNEAQLEKSRLLSDRFSAERPKGSFSTLEIQRTEQGDSAMYLCASSLSREKLFFGSGTQLSVL.

The J gene is TRBJ2-5, the V gene TRBV12-5; D uncertain. Germline assignment: CDR1 LGHNT and CDR2 FRNRAP. V was pared by 0 bases and J by 4 bases, with 6 bases between. The CDR3 is 13 residues long. The CDR3 bases are TGTGCTAGTGGTTTGGTGCCCGGAGAGACCCAGTACTTC. It yields the protein CASGLVPGETQYF.